One T cell receptor (beta chain) is described in this entry. Its antigen is not yet known. The sample holds no much larger clone one base away, and base qualities are not on file. This entry belongs to a study of T cell changes during pregnancy in multiple sclerosis (dated by TCRdb to about 2019). Background on the whole study: The study examined how the T cell repertoire changed over the course of pregnancy in women with multiple sclerosis.

CDR1 and CDR2, per the germline V gene, are SGHRS and YFSETQ. The CDR3 measures 17 amino acids from cysteine to phenylalanine. Of the read, only the CDR3 DNA is kept; its 51 bases are in frame from base 1. Germline trimming: 1 base from V, 6 bases from J; junction bases outside gene matches: 13. Library preparation employed the immunoSEQ multiplex PCR assay. TCRdb provides this immuneACCESS table in a form limited to in-frame rearrangements. Some clones are lacking; in checked studies, under half of them reflect an unresolved V gene, and why the rest are absent is not known. Within this sample are 70,000 to 95,000 clones, with around 93% of them counted one time only. Jointly, the top ten make up roughly 2.2% of the sample.

The sequencing used peripheral blood, collected in the third trimester of pregnancy. The receptor was derived from a female donor with multiple sclerosis, enrolled in a pregnancy study. This sequence uses TRBV5-1 and TRBJ2-7, and TRBD2 aligns with 10 junction nucleotides. CDR3 region: CASSLFPSGSGFSEQYF. The DNA sequence is as follows: TGCGCCAGCAGCTTGTTTCCTAGCGGGAGTGGGTTTAGCGAGCAGTACTTC.